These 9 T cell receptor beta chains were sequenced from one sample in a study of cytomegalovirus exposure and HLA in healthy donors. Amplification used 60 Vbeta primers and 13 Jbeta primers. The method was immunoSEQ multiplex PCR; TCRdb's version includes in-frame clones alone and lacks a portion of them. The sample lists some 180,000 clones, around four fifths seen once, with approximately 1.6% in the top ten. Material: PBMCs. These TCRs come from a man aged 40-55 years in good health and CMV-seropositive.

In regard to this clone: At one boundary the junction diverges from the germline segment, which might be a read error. CDR3 DNA sequence: TGCGCCAGCAGCGGAGAGGGGACAGGGACCGACTTC. Amino acid sequence: CASSGEGTGTDF. This rearrangement joins TRBV5-1 to TRBJ2-7, with 9 bases identical to TRBD1. The CDR3 totals 12 residues. The germline CDR1 and CDR2 sequences are SGHRS and YFSETQ.

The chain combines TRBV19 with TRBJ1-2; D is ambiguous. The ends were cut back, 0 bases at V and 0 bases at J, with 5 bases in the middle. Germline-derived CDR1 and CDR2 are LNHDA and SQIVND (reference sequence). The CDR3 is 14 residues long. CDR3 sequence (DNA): TGTGCCAGTAGTATAGACCACACTAACTATGGCTACACCTTC. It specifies CASSIDHTNYGYTF. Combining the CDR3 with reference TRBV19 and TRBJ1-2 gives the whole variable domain DGGITQSPKYLFRKEGQNVTLSCEQNLNHDAMYWYRQDPGQGLRLIYYSQIVNDFQKGDIAEGYSVSREKKESFPLTVTSAQKNPTAFYLCASSIDHTNYGYTFGSGTRLTVV.

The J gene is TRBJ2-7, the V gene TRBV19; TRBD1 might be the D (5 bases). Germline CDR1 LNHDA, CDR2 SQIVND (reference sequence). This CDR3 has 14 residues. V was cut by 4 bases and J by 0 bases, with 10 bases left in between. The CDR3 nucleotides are TGTGCCAGTAGTACAGGGTCCTCCTCCTACGAGCAGTACTTC. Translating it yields CASSTGSSSYEQYF.

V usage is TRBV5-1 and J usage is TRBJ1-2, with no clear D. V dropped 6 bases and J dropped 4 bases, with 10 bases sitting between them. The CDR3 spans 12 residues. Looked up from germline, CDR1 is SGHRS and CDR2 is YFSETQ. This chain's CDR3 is CASMGATYGYTF. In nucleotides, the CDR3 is TGCGCCAGCATGGGCGCAACCTATGGCTACACCTTC.

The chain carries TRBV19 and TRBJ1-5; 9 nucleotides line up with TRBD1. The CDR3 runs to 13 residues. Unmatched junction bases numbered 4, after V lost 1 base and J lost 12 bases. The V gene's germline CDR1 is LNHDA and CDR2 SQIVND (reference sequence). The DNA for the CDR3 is TGTGCCAGTAGTATAGGGACAGGGGCGGGCCAGCATTTT. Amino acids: CASSIGTGAGQHF.

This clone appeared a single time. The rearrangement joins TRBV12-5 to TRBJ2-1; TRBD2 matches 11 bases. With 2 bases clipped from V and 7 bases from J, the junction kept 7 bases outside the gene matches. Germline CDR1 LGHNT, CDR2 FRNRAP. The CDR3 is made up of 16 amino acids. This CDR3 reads CASGLSRGLAANEQFF. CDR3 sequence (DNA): TGTGCTAGTGGTTTGTCCCGGGGACTAGCGGCGAATGAGCAGTTCTTC.

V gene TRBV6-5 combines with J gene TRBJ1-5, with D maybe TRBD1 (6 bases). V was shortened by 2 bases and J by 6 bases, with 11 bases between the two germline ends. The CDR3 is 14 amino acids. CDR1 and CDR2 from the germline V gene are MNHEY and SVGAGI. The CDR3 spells CASSYVQGAQPQHF. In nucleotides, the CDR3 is TGTGCCAGCAGTTACGTACAGGGCGCTCAGCCCCAGCATTTT.

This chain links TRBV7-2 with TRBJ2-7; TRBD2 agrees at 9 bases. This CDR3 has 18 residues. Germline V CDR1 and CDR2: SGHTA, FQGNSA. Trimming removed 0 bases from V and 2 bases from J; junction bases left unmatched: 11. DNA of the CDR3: TGTGCCAGCAGCTTAGCCCTCATCTTAGCGGGAGACGCCTACGAGCAGTACTTC. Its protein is CASSLALILAGDAYEQYF. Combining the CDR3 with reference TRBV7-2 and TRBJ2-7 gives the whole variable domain GAGVSQSPSNKVTEKGKDVELRCDPISGHTALYWYRQSLGQGLEFLIYFQGNSAPDKSGLPSDRFSAERTGGSVSTLTIQRTQQEDSAVYLCASSLALILAGDAYEQYFGPGTRLTVT.

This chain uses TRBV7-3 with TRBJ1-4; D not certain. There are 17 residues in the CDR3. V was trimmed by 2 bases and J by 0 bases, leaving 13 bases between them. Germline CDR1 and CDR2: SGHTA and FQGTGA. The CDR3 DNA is TGTGCCAGCAGCTTATGGGGAGAAAATGCAACTAATGAAAAACTGTTTTTT. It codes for CASSLWGENATNEKLFF.